Here is one T cell receptor (beta chain) with its context. This entry is derived from a study of blood T cell repertoires in COVID-19. Study overall: Donors in the United States, Italy and Spain gave samples during acute or convalescent COVID-19. Sample material is recorded as cDNA or gDNA derived from T cells, B-cell-depleted T cells, or PBMCs.

The CDR3 runs 16 residues. Germline V gives CDR1 KGHSH, CDR2 LQKENI. Trimming cost V 5 bases and J 2 bases; bases outside gene matches: 11. Per the study methods: Estimation of nucleated cell counts relied on the amplification of reference gene primers. This table comes from immunoSEQ multiplex PCR, and its TCRdb copy is limited to in-frame clones, with some not included. For V, J and clone size, that table is used; D and trimming come from the DNA. Here the sample spans approximately 240,000 clones, roughly 86% being singletons. The specimen was peripheral blood. V is TRBV18 and J is TRBJ2-7; 8 bases agree with TRBD1. This clonotype originated in a woman aged 25 to 39 who had recovered from COVID-19. The CDR3 loop is CASSSEDRDTPYEQYF. The DNA for the CDR3 is TGTGCCAGCTCATCAGAGGACAGGGACACTCCCTACGAGCAGTACTTC.